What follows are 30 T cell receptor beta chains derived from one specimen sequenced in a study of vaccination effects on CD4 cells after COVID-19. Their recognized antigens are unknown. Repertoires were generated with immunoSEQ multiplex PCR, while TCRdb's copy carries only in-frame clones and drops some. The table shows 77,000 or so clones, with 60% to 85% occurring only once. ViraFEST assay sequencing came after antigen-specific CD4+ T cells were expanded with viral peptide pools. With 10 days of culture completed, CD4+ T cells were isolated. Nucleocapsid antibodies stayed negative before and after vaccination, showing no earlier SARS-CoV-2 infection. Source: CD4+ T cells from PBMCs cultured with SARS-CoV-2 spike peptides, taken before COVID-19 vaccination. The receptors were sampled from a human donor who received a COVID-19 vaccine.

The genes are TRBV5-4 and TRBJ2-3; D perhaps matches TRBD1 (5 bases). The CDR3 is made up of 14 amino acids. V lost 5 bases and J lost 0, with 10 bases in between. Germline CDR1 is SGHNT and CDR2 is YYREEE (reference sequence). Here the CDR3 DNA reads TGTGCCAGCAGTAGGGGATCTAGCACAGATACGCAGTATTTT. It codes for CASSRGSSTDTQYF.

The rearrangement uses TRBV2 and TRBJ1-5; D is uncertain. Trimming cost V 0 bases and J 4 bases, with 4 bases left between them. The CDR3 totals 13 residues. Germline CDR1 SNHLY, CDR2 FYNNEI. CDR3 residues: CASSEAENQPQHF. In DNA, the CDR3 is TGTGCCAGCAGTGAAGCAGAGAATCAGCCCCAGCATTTT.

As DNA, the CDR3 is TGTGCCAGCAGCCTCCGATGGGACAGCCCCCAGCCCCAGCATTTT. This sequence encodes CASSLRWDSPQPQHF. The chain uses TRBV5-8 and TRBJ1-5; 7 positions agree with TRBD1. Unmatched junction bases numbered 11, after V lost 4 bases and J lost 7 bases. CDR1 is SGHTS and CDR2 is YDEGEE in the germline V gene. The CDR3 contains 15 residues.

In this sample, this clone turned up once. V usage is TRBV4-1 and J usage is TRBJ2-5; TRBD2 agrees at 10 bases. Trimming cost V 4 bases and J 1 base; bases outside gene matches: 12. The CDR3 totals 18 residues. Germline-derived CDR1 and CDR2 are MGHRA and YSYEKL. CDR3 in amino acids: CASSLLVTSGGGQETQYF. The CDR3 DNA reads TGCGCCAGCAGCCTCCTCGTCACAAGCGGGGGGGGCCAAGAGACCCAGTACTTC.

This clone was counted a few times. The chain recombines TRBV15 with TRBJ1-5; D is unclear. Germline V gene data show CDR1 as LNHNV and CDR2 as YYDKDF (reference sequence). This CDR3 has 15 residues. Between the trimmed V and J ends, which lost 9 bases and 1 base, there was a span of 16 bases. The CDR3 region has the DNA TGTGCCACGAAACGCACGGGTCCCAGCAATCAGCCCCAGCATTTT. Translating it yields CATKRTGPSNQPQHF.

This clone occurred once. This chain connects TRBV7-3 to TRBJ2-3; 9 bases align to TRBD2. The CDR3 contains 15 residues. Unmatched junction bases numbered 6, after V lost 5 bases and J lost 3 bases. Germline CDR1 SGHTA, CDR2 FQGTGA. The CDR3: CASSLSGGYTDTQYF. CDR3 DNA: TGTGCCAGCAGCCTCAGCGGGGGGTATACAGATACGCAGTATTTT.

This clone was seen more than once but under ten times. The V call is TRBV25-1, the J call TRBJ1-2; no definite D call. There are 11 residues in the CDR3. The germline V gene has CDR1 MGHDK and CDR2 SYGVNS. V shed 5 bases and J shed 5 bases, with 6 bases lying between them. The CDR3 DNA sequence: TGTGCCAGCAGTAAAGGTTATGGCTACACCTTC. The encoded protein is CASSKGYGYTF.

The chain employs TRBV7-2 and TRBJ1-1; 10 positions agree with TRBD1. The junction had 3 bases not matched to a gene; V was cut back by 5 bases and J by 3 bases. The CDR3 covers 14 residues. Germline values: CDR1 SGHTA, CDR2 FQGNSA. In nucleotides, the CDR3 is TGTGCCAGCAGCCCGGACAGGGGGTACACTGAAGCTTTCTTT. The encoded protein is CASSPDRGYTEAFF.

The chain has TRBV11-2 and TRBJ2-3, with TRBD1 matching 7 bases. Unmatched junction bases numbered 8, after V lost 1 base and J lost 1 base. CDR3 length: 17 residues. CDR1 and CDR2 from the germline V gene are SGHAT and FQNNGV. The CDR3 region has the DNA TGTGCCAGCAGCTTAGGGCAGGGGGAGTTTGGCACAGATACGCAGTATTTT. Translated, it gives CASSLGQGEFGTDTQYF.

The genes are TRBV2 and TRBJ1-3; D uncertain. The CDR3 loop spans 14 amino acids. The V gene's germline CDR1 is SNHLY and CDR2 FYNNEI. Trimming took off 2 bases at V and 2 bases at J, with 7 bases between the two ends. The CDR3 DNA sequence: TGTGCCAGCAGTGAAAGGGCAGCTGGAAACACCATATATTTT. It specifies CASSERAAGNTIYF.

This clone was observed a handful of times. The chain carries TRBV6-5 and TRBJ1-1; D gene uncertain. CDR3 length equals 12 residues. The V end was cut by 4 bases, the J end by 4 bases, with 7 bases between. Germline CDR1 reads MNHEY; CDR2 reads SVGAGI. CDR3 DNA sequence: TGTGCCAGCAGTTTGCGCCCCACTGAAGCTTTCTTT. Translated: CASSLRPTEAFF.

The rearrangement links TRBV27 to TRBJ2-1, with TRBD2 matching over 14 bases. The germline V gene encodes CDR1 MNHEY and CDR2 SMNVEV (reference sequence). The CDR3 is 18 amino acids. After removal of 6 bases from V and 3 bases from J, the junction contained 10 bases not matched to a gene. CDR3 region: CASRATSGGALGYNEQFF. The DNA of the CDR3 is TGTGCCAGCAGGGCGACTAGCGGGGGGGCCCTCGGCTACAATGAGCAGTTCTTC.

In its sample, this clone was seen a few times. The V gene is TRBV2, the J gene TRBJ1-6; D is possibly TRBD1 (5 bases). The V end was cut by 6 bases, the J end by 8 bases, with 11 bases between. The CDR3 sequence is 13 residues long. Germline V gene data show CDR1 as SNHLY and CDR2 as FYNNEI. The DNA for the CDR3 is TGTGCCAGCAGCTTGATGGGGGATTCACCCCTCCACTTT. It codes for CASSLMGDSPLHF.

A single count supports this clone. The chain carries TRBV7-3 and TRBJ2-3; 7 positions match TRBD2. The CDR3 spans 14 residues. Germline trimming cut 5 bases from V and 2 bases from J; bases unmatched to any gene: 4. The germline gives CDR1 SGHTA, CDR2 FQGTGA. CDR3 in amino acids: CASSRGGPTDTQYF. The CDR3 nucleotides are TGTGCCAGCAGCCGCGGGGGACCCACAGATACGCAGTATTTT. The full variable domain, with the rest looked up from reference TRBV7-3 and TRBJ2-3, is GAGVSQTPSNKVTEKGKYVELRCDPISGHTALYWYRQSLGQGPEFLIYFQGTGAADDSGLPNDRFFAVRPEGSVSTLKIQRTERGDSAVYLCASSRGGPTDTQYFGPGTRLTVL.

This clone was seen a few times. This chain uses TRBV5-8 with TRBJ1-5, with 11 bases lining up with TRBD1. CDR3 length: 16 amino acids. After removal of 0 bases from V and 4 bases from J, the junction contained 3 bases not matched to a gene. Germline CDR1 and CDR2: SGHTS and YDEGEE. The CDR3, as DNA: TGTGCCAGCAGCTTGGGGACAGGGGGCACGAATCAGCCCCAGCATTTT. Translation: CASSLGTGGTNQPQHF.

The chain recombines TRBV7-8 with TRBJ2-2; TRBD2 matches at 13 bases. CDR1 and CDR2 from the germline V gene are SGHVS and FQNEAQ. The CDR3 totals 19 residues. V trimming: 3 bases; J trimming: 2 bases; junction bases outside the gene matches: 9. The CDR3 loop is CASSFQKGTSGANTGELFF. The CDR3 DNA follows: TGTGCCAGCAGCTTCCAAAAGGGGACTAGCGGGGCAAACACCGGGGAGCTGTTTTTT.

The CDR3 sequence is CASSRDSPNTGELFF. For the CDR3, the DNA is TGCGCCAGCAGCAGGGACAGTCCGAACACCGGGGAGCTGTTTTTT. The chain carries TRBV5-1 and TRBJ2-2; TRBD1 aligns across 7 bases. There are 15 residues in the CDR3. J was trimmed by 0 bases and V by 4 bases; bases with no gene match: 3. CDR1 and CDR2 from the germline V gene are SGHRS and YFSETQ.

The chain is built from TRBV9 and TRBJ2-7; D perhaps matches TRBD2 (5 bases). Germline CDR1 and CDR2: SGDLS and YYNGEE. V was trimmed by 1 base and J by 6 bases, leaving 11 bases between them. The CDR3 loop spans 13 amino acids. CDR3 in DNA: TGTGCCAGCAGCGTATTATCGGGGATCGAGCAGTACGTC. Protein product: CASSVLSGIEQYV.

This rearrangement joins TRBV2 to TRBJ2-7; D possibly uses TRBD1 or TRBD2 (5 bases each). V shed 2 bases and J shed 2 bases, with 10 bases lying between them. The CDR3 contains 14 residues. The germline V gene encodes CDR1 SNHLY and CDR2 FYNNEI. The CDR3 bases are TGTGCCAGCAGTGAACGGGACGGAGCCTACGAGCAGTACGTC. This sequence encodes CASSERDGAYEQYV.

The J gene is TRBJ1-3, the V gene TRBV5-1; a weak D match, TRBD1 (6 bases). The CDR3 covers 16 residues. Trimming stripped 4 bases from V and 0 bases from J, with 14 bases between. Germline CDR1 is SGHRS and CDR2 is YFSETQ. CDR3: CASSPVGAFSGNTIYF. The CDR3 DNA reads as TGCGCCAGCAGCCCGGTGGGGGCTTTCTCTGGAAACACCATATATTTT.

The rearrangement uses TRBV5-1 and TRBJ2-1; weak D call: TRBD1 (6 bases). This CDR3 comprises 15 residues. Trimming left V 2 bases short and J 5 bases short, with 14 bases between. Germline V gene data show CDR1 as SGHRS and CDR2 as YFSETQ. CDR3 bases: TGCGCCAGCAGCTTCTCAGGGGCGACTCACAATGAGCAGTTCTTC. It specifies CASSFSGATHNEQFF.

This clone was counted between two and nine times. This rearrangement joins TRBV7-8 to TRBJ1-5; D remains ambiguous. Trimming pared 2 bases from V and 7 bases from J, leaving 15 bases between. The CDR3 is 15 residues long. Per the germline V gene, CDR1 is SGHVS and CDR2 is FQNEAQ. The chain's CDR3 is CASSLSWHYGQPQHF. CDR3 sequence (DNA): TGTGCCAGCAGCTTATCGTGGCACTATGGCCAGCCCCAGCATTTT.

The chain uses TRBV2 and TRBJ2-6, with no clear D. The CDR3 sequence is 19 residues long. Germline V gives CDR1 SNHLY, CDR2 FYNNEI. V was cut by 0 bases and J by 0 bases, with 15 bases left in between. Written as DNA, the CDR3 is TGTGCCAGCAGTGAAGCGCTTTGGGTCTACGGCTCTGGGGCCAACGTCCTGACTTTC. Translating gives CASSEALWVYGSGANVLTF.

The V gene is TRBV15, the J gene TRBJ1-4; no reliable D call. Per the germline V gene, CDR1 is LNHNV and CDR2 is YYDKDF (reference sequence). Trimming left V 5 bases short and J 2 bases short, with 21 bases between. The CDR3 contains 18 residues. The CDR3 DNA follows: TGTGCCACCAGCCCCCCCCTGGGAACAGCAGAGACTAATGAAAAACTGTTTTTT. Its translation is CATSPPLGTAETNEKLFF.

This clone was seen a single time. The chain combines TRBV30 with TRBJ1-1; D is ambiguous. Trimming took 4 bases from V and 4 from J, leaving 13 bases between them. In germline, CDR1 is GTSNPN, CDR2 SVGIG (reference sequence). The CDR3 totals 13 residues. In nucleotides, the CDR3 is TGTGCCTGGAAAAGGTTTGTCTCCACTGAAGCTTTCTTT. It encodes CAWKRFVSTEAFF.

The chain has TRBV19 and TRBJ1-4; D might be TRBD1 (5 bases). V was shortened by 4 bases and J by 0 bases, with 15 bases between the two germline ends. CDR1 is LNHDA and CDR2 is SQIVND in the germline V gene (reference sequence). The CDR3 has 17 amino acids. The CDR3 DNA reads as TGTGCCAGTAGTAGGCCCCTGGGGGGTGCAACTAATGAAAAACTGTTTTTT. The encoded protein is CASSRPLGGATNEKLFF. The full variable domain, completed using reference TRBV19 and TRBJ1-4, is DGGITQSPKYLFRKEGQNVTLSCEQNLNHDAMYWYRQDPGQGLRLIYYSQIVNDFQKGDIAEGYSVSREKKESFPLTVTSAQKNPTAFYLCASSRPLGGATNEKLFFGSGTQLSVL.

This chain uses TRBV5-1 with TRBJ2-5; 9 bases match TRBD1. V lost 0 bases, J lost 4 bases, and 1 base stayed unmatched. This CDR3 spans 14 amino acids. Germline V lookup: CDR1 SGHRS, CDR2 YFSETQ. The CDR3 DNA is TGCGCCAGCAGCTTGGGACAGGGGGTAGAGACCCAGTACTTC. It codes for CASSLGQGVETQYF.

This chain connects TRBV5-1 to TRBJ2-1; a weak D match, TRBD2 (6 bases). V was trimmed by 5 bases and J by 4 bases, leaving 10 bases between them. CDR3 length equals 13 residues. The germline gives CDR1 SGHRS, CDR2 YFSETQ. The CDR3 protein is CASRIREYNEQFF. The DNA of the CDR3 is TGCGCCAGCAGAATCCGGGAGTACAATGAGCAGTTCTTC. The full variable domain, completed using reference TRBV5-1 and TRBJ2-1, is KAGVTQTPRYLIKTRGQQVTLSCSPISGHRSVSWYQQTPGQGLQFLFEYFSETQRNKGNFPGRFSGRQFSNSRSEMNVSTLELGDSALYLCASRIREYNEQFFGPGTRLTVL.

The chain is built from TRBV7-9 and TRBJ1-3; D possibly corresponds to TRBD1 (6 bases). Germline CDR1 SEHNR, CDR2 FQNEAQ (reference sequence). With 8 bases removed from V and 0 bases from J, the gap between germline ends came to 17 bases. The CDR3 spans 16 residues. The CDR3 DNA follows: TGTGCCAGCTATACCCGGGACACCTCCTCTGGAAACACCATATATTTT. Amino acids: CASYTRDTSSGNTIYF.

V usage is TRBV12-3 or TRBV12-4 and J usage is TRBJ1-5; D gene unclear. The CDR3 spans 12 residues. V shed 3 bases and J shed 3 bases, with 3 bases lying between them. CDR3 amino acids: CASSLPNQPQHF. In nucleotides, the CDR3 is TGTGCCAGCAGTTTGCCCAATCAGCCCCAGCATTTT.